What follows is one TCR beta chain and its context. The antigen is unknown. These data belong to a study of T cells after yellow fever vaccination. About the research overall: SMART-Seq v4 Ultra Low Input prepared libraries from low-cell fractions.

Study-level findings and limits: Peaking faster, on day 5 versus 15, the secondary response was nonetheless weaker.

The CDR3 has 16 amino acids. Germline assignment: CDR1 ENHRY and CDR2 SYGVKD. V lost 6 bases and J 2 bases, leaving 16 bases between the germline ends. The TCR cDNA carried a universal primer site and UMIs from 5'RACE template switching. From the 5' RACE reads, TCRdb called clonotypes with MiXCR, one entry per CDR3 protein. The sample records 400,000 or so distinct CDR3 sequences, 6.2% being singletons. This clonotype was sampled from a man aged 25-45 years who received the YFV17D yellow fever vaccine. The sample in question was PBMCs, obtained 5 days after the yellow fever booster vaccination. The chain is built from TRBV10-3 and TRBJ2-2; D uncertain. CDR3 DNA sequence: TGTGCCATCAGGGTAAACACGGAGACAAACACCGGGGAGCTGTTTTTT. As protein: CAIRVNTETNTGELFF.